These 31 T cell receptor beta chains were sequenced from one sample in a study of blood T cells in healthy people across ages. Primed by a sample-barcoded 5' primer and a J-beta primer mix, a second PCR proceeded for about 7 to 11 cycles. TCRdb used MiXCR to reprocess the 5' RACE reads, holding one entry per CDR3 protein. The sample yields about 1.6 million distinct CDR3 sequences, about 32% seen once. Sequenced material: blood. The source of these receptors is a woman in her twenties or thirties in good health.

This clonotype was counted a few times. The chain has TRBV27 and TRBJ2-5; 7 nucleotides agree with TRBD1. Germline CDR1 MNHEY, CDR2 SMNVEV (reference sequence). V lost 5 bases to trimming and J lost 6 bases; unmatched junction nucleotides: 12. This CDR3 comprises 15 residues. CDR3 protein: CASSPPTGLGQTQYF. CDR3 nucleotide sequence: TGTGCCAGCAGTCCACCGACAGGGTTGGGGCAGACCCAGTACTTC.

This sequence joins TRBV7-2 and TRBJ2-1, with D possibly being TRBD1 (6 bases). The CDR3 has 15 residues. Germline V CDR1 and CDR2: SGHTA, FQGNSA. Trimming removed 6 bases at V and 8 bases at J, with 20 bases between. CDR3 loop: CASRYPGHSRYEQFF. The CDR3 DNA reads TGTGCCAGCAGATATCCGGGACATTCCCGCTATGAGCAGTTCTTC.

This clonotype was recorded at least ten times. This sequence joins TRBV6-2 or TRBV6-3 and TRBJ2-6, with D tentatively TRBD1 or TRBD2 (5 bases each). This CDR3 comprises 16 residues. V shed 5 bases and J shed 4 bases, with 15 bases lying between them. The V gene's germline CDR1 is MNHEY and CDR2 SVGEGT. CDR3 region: CASSRPGAQGANVLTF. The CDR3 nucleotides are TGTGCCAGCAGTCGACCCGGGGCCCAGGGGGCCAACGTCCTGACTTTC.

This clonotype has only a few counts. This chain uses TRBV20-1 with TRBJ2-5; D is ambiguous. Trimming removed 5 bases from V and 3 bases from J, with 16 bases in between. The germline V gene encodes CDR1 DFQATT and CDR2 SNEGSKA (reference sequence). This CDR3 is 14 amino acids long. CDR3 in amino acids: CSASRLIGEETQYF. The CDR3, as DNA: TGCAGTGCTTCCCGTCTTATTGGGGAAGAGACCCAGTACTTC.

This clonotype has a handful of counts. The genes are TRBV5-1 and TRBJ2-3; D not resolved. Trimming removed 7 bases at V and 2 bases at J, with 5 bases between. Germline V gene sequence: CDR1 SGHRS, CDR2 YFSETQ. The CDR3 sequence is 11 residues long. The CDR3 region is CASEHTDTQYF. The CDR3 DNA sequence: TGCGCCAGCGAGCACACAGATACGCAGTATTTT.

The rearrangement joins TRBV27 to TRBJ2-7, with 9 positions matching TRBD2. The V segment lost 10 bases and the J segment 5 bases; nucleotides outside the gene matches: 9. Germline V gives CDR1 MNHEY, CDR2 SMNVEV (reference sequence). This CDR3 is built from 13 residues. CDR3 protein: CATRLAAYNEQYF. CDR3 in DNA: TGTGCCACACGACTAGCGGCATATAACGAGCAGTACTTC.

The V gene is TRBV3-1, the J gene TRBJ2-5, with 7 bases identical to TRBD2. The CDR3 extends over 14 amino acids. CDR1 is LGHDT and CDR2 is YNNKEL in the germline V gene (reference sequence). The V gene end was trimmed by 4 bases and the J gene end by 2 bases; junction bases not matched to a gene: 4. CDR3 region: CASSRRELQETQYF. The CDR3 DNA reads TGTGCCAGCAGCCGGCGGGAGCTTCAAGAGACCCAGTACTTC.

The CDR3 reads CASNPIGAGGTDTQYF. The CDR3 DNA reads as TGTGCCAGCAATCCAATCGGCGCGGGAGGTACAGATACGCAGTATTTT. The gene calls are TRBV27 and TRBJ2-3, with 8 bases aligning to TRBD2. V lost 7 bases to trimming and J lost 3 bases; unmatched junction nucleotides: 12. From germline, CDR1 is MNHEY and CDR2 SMNVEV (reference sequence). The CDR3 has 16 amino acids.

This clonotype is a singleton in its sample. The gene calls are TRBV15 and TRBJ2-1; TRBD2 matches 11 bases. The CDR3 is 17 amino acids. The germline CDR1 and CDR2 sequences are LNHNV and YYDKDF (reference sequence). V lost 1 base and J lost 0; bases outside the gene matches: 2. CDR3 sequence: CATSRALAGDSYNEQFF. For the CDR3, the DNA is TGTGCCACCAGCAGAGCACTAGCGGGGGACTCCTACAATGAGCAGTTCTTC.

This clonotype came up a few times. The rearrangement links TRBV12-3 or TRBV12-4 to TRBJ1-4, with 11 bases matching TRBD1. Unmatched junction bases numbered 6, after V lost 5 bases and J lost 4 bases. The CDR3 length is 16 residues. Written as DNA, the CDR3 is TGTGCCAGCAGTCCGGGACAGGGGGTTCGTAATGAAAAACTGTTTTTT. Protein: CASSPGQGVRNEKLFF.

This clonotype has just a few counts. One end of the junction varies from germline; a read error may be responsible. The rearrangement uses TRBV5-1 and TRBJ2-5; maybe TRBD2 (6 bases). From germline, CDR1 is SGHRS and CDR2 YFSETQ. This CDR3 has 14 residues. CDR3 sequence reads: CASSTGGLQKTQYF. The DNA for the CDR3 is TGCGCCAGCAGCACCGGGGGACTCCAAAAGACCCAGTACTTC. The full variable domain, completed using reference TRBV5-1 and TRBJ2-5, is KAGVTQTPRYLIKTRGQQVTLSCSPISGHRSVSWYQQTPGQGLQFLFEYFSETQRNKGNFPGRFSGRQFSNSRSEMNVSTLELGDSALYLCASSTGGLQKTQYFGPGTRLLVL.

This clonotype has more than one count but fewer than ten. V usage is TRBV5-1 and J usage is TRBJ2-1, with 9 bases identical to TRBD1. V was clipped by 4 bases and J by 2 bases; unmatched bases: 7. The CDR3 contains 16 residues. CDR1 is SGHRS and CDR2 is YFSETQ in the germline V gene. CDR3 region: CASSHTTGGAYNEQFF. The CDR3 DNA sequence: TGCGCCAGCAGCCATACTACAGGGGGCGCCTACAATGAGCAGTTCTTC.

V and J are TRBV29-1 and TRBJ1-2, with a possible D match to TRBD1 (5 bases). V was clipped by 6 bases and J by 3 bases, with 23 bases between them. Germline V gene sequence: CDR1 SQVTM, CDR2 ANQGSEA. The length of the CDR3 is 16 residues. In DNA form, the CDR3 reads TGCAGCGTACACCGGGACCCAGGGCTAGGAGACTATGGCTACACCTTC. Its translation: CSVHRDPGLGDYGYTF.

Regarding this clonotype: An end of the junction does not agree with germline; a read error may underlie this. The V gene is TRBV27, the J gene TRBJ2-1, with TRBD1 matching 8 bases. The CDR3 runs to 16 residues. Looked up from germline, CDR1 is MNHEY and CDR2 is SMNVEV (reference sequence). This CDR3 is CACSLYTGGFNNEQFF. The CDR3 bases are TGTGCCTGCAGTCTATATACAGGGGGTTTCAACAATGAGCAGTTCTTC.

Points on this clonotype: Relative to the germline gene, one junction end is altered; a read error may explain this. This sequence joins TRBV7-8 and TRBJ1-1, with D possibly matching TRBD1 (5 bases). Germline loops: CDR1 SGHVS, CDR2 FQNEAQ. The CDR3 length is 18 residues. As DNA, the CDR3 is TGTGCCAGCAACTTAGGGCCCCGGATTGCAGGGAGGGGCACTGAAGCTTTCTTT. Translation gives CASNLGPRIAGRGTEAFF.

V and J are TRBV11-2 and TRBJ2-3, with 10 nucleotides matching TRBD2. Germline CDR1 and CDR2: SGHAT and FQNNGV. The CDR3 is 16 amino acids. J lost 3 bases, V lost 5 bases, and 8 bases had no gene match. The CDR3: CASSQGLASGTDTQYF. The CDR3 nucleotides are TGTGCCAGCAGCCAGGGACTAGCGAGCGGTACAGATACGCAGTATTTT.

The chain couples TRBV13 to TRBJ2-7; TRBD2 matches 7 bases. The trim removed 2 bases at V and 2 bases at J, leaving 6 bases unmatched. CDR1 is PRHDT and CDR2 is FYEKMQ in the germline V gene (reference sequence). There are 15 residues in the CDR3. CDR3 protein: CASSLLSSGPYEQYF. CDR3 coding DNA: TGTGCCAGCAGCTTACTGTCTAGCGGACCCTACGAGCAGTACTTC.

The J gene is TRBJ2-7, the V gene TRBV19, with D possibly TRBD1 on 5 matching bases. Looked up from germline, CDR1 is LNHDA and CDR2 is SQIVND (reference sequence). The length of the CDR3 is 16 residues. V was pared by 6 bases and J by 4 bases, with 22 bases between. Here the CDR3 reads CASSGWLGHEPYEQYF. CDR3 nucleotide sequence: TGTGCCAGTAGCGGCTGGCTTGGACATGAGCCTTACGAGCAGTACTTC.

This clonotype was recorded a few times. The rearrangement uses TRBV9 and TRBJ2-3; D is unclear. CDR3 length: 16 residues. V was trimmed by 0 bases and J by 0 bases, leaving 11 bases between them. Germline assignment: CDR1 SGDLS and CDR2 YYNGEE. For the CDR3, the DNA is TGTGCCAGCAGCGTAGGAGCGACAACTAGCACAGATACGCAGTATTTT. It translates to CASSVGATTSTDTQYF.

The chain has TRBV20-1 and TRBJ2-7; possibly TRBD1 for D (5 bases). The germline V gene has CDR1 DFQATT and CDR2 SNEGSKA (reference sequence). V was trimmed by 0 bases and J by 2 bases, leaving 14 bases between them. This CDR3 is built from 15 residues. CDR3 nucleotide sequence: TGCAGTGCTAGAGACTTCCAGGGAAATCCCTACGAGCAGTACTTC. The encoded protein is CSARDFQGNPYEQYF.

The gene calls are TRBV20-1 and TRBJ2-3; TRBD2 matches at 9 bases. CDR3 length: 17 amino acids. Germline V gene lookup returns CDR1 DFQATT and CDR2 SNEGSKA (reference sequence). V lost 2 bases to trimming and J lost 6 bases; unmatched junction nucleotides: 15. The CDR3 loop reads CSARTSGGTSSRDTQYF. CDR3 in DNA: TGCAGTGCTAGAACCTCCGGCGGGACTAGCAGTAGGGATACGCAGTATTTT.

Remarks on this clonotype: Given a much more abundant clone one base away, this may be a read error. CDR3 DNA: TGTGCCGGCAGCCCCTCCCTAGGAGGCTCCTACGAGCAGTACTTC. This encodes CAGSPSLGGSYEQYF. The J gene is TRBJ2-7, the V gene TRBV28; a possible D gene is TRBD2 (5 bases). The germline V gene encodes CDR1 MDHEN and CDR2 SYDVKM. The CDR3 covers 15 residues.

The CDR3 spells CASSAFSGVAYEQYF. As DNA, the CDR3 is TGTGCCAGCAGTGCATTCTCAGGGGTCGCCTACGAGCAGTACTTC. The chain uses TRBV27 and TRBJ2-7; the D gene is possibly TRBD1 (6 bases). V was pared by 5 bases and J by 2 bases, with 16 bases between. Germline loops: CDR1 MNHEY, CDR2 SMNVEV (reference sequence). The CDR3 has 15 amino acids.

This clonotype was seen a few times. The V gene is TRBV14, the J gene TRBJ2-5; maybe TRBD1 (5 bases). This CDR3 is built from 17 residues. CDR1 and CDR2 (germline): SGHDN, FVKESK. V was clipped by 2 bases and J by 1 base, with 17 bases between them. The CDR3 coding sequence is TGTGCCAGCAGCCAAATCAGGGCCGCCGAAACCCAAGAGACCCAGTACTTC. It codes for CASSQIRAAETQETQYF. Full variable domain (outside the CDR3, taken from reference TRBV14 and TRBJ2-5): EAGVTQFPSHSVIEKGQTVTLRCDPISGHDNLYWYRRVMGKEIKFLLHFVKESKQDESGMPNNRFLAERTGGTYSTLKVQPAELEDSGVYFCASSQIRAAETQETQYFGPGTRLLVL.

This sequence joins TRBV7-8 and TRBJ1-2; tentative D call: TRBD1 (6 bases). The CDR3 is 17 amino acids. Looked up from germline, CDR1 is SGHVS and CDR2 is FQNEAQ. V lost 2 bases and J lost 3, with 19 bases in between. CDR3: CASSLRETQGLYYGYTF. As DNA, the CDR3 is TGTGCCAGCAGCTTAAGAGAAACACAGGGTTTGTACTATGGCTACACCTTC.

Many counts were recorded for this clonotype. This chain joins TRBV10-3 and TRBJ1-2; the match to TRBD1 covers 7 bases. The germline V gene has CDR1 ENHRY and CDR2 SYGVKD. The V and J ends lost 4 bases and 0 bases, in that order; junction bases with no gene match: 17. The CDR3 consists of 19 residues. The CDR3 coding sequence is TGTGCCATCAGTGGGGGGACAGCTCTCGTGGGTTCAGCTAACTATGGCTACACCTTC. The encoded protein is CAISGGTALVGSANYGYTF.

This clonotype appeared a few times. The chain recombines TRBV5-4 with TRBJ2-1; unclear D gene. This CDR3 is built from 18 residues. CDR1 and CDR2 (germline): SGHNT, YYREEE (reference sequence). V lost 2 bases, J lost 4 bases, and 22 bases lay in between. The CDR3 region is CASSFAPGRAMGYNEQFF. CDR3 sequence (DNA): TGTGCCAGCAGCTTCGCTCCCGGAAGAGCTATGGGTTACAATGAGCAGTTCTTC.

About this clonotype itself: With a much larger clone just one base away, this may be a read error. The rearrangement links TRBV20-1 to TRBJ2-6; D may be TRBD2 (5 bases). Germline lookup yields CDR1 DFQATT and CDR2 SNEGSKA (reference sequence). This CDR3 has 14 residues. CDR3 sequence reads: CGAGHGSGANVLTF. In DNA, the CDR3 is TGCGGTGCGGGCCATGGTTCCGGGGCCAACGTCCTGACTTTC.

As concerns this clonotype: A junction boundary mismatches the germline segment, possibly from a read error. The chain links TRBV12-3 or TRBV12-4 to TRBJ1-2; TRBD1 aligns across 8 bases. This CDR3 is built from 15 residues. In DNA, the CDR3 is TGTGCCGGCAGTTCTCCGGACAGGGCCAACTATGGCTACACCTTC. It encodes CAGSSPDRANYGYTF.

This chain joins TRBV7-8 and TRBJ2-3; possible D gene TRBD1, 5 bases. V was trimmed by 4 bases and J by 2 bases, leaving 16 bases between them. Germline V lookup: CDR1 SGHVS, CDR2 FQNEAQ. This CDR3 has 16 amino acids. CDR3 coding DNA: TGTGCCAGCAGCTGGGGCGGTAGTGGGAACACAGATACGCAGTATTTT. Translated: CASSWGGSGNTDTQYF.

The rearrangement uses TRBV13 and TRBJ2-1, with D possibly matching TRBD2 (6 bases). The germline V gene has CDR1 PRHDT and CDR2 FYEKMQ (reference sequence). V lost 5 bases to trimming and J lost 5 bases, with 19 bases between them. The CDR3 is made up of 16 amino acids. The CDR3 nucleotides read TGTGCCAGCAGCCCTTCGGAGCGGGCGAGGGACAATGAGCAGTTCTTC. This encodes CASSPSERARDNEQFF.